These 21 T cell receptor beta chains were sequenced from one sample in a study of blood T cell repertoires in COVID-19. Using immunoSEQ multiplex PCR, the repertoire was profiled, and TCRdb retains in-frame clones only, with some absent. The repertoire holds over 250,000 clones, with 80% to 90% as singletons. Sequences were obtained from peripheral blood. The receptors stem from a woman in her seventies with acute or convalescent COVID-19.

The chain employs TRBV5-1 and TRBJ2-2; D gene unclear. V was cut by 4 bases and J by 4 bases, with 8 bases left in between. Germline V gene sequence: CDR1 SGHRS, CDR2 YFSETQ. The CDR3 contains 13 residues. CDR3 bases: TGCGCCAGCAGCCCTACAGCCACCGGGGAGCTGTTTTTT. It translates to CASSPTATGELFF.

This clone was found once. The rearrangement joins TRBV6-5 to TRBJ2-2; D is unresolved. The CDR3 runs to 13 residues. V lost 2 bases to trimming and J lost 9 bases, with 10 bases between them. Germline assignment: CDR1 MNHEY and CDR2 SVGAGI. The CDR3 DNA sequence: TGTGCCAGCAGTTACGACTCTCTCAGGGAGCTGTTTTTT. This codes for CASSYDSLRELFF.

The chain uses TRBV3-1 (or the pseudogene TRBV3-2) and TRBJ2-2, with D uncertain. Germline CDR1 reads LGHDT; CDR2 reads YNNKEL (reference sequence). The CDR3 runs 13 residues. Trimming shortened V by 2 bases and J by 6 bases, and 7 bases separated the two germline ends. CDR3 coding DNA: TGTGCCAGCAGCCAATTCATAGCCGGGGAGCTGTTTTTT. Translated, it gives CASSQFIAGELFF.

This chain joins TRBV5-6 and TRBJ1-6, with 8 bases aligning to TRBD1. The germline CDR1 and CDR2 sequences are SGHDT and YYEEEE. Unmatched junction bases numbered 7, after V lost 4 bases and J lost 7 bases. There are 15 residues in the CDR3. The CDR3 protein is CASSHRTGKNSPLHF. As DNA, the CDR3 is TGTGCCAGCAGCCACCGGACAGGGAAAAATTCACCCCTCCACTTT.

The V call is TRBV5-5, the J call TRBJ2-5; no clear D gene. CDR1 and CDR2 from the germline V gene are SGHKS and YYEKEE (reference sequence). The CDR3 has 12 amino acids. The V and J ends lost 3 bases and 1 base respectively, with 4 bases between them. The CDR3 loop reads CASSWAQETQYF. The DNA for the CDR3 is TGTGCCAGCAGCTGGGCCCAAGAGACCCAGTACTTC.

The chain joins TRBV4-2 to TRBJ1-6; D unclear. CDR1 is LGHNA and CDR2 is YNFKEQ in the germline V gene. The CDR3 has 17 amino acids. The germline V and J ends were trimmed by 1 base and 5 bases, with 15 bases remaining between them. This CDR3 is CASSQAPEGLNNSPLHF. CDR3 nucleotides: TGTGCCAGCAGCCAAGCCCCCGAGGGATTGAATAATTCACCCCTCCACTTT.

The chain uses TRBV6-1 and TRBJ2-3; 8 positions agree with TRBD2. This CDR3 comprises 15 residues. V shed 3 bases and J 8 bases; nucleotides not matched to a gene: 10. Looked up from germline, CDR1 is MNHNS and CDR2 is SASEGT. The CDR3 DNA reads TGTGCCAGCAGTGAGCTCGGGGGGGTAAAGGTTACGCAGTATTTT. This translates into CASSELGGVKVTQYF.

This clone has only one observation. This chain connects TRBV3-1 (or the pseudogene TRBV3-2) to TRBJ1-6; 10 bases fit TRBD1. Germline CDR1 reads LGHDT; CDR2 reads YNNKEL (reference sequence). The J segment lost 9 bases and the V segment lost 4 bases, leaving 6 bases of the junction unmatched. This CDR3 is 15 amino acids long. Here the CDR3 DNA reads TGTGCCAGCAGCCTAGGGACAGGGGACATTTCACCCCTCCACTTT. It codes for CASSLGTGDISPLHF.

This chain joins TRBV7-9 and TRBJ2-1; no clear D. Between the trimmed V and J ends, which lost 5 bases and 7 bases, there was a span of 6 bases. The CDR3 is made up of 11 amino acids. Germline V gene data show CDR1 as SEHNR and CDR2 as FQNEAQ (reference sequence). Here the CDR3 reads CASSQENEQFF. In DNA, the CDR3 is TGTGCCAGCAGCCAAGAGAATGAGCAGTTCTTC.

The chain carries TRBV10-3 and TRBJ1-1, with TRBD1 matching 10 bases. With 6 bases clipped from V and 5 bases from J, the junction kept 6 bases outside the gene matches. The CDR3 sequence is 14 residues long. CDR1 is ENHRY and CDR2 is SYGVKD in the germline V gene. The CDR3 DNA follows: TGTGCCATCAGATCGGACAGGGGGGATACTGAAGCTTTCTTT. Translating gives CAIRSDRGDTEAFF.

In this sample, this clone turned up once. The chain couples TRBV9 to TRBJ2-1, with 10 bases fitting TRBD2. Germline V CDR1 and CDR2: SGDLS, YYNGEE. The V gene end was trimmed by 4 bases and the J gene end by 10 bases; junction bases not matched to a gene: 8. The CDR3 loop spans 14 amino acids. Here the CDR3 reads CASSPRLAGEEQFF. Written as DNA, the CDR3 is TGTGCCAGCAGCCCCCGCCTAGCGGGGGAGGAGCAGTTCTTC.

The V gene is TRBV7-9, the J gene TRBJ1-2; 8 bases are a match to TRBD1. Trimming removed 2 bases from V and 5 bases from J; junction bases left unmatched: 10. The V gene's germline CDR1 is SEHNR and CDR2 FQNEAQ (reference sequence). The CDR3 runs to 16 residues. The CDR3 region is CASSLSGRGQVYGYTF. CDR3 bases: TGTGCCAGCAGCTTATCCGGCAGGGGACAGGTATATGGCTACACCTTC.

Regarding this clone: One junction end disagrees with the germline gene, perhaps due to a read error. CDR3 loop: CASSLAAGNILF. In DNA, the CDR3 is TGTGCCAGCAGCTTGGCAGCAGGGAATATCCTCTTT. V gene TRBV5-5 combines with J gene TRBJ1-1; D possibly corresponds to TRBD1 (5 bases). The CDR3 is 12 residues long. Germline CDR1 is SGHKS and CDR2 is YYEKEE (reference sequence).

The J gene is TRBJ1-1, the V gene TRBV9; possible D gene TRBD1, 6 bases. V gave up 4 bases and J gave up 11 bases, with 15 bases separating them. The CDR3 runs 12 residues. Germline CDR1 reads SGDLS; CDR2 reads YYNGEE. Here the CDR3 reads CASSPRGGRAFF. The CDR3 DNA sequence: TGTGCCAGCAGCCCCCGAGGGGGTAGGGCTTTCTTT.

The J gene is TRBJ2-1, the V gene TRBV9; TRBD2 matches at 11 bases. This CDR3 spans 13 amino acids. Germline V gene data show CDR1 as SGDLS and CDR2 as YYNGEE. Unmatched junction bases numbered 0, after V lost 5 bases and J lost 5 bases. CDR3 residues: CASRGLADNEQFF. The DNA for the CDR3 is TGTGCCAGCAGGGGACTAGCGGACAATGAGCAGTTCTTC.

The table lists this clone with a few counts. The J gene is TRBJ1-2, the V gene TRBV5-5; D remains ambiguous. Trimming left V 2 bases short and J 3 bases short, with 5 bases between. From germline, CDR1 is SGHKS and CDR2 YYEKEE (reference sequence). The CDR3 has 12 residues. This CDR3 is CASSFPYYGYTF. As DNA, the CDR3 is TGTGCCAGCAGCTTTCCCTACTATGGCTACACCTTC.

The chain is built from TRBV27 and TRBJ1-1; TRBD1 agrees at 8 bases. Germline V gives CDR1 MNHEY, CDR2 SMNVEV (reference sequence). The V and J ends lost 7 bases and 10 bases, in that order; junction bases with no gene match: 11. The CDR3 is 13 amino acids. The CDR3 region is CASKPDRAFGAFF. CDR3 DNA sequence: TGTGCCAGCAAACCGGACAGGGCATTTGGAGCTTTCTTT.

The chain carries TRBV6-5 and TRBJ1-1; D is ambiguous. The germline V gene has CDR1 MNHEY and CDR2 SVGAGI. The V end was cut by 4 bases, the J end by 1 base, with 7 bases between. This CDR3 is 13 amino acids long. The CDR3 DNA reads TGTGCCAGCAGTTGGGCGGGGAACACTGAAGCTTTCTTT. It specifies CASSWAGNTEAFF.

The rearrangement links TRBV19 to TRBJ2-1; 8 nucleotides align to TRBD1. This CDR3 is built from 14 residues. Trimming at V came to 3 bases and at J to 4 bases, leaving 2 bases not matched to a gene. Germline assignment: CDR1 LNHDA and CDR2 SQIVND (reference sequence). The CDR3 spells CASSMGDRYNEQFF. The DNA of the CDR3 is TGTGCCAGTAGTATGGGGGACAGGTACAATGAGCAGTTCTTC.

The rearrangement joins TRBV27 to TRBJ1-2; 8 bases align to TRBD1. V gave up 0 bases and J gave up 9 bases; unmatched junction bases: 6. There are 14 residues in the CDR3. CDR1 is MNHEY and CDR2 is SMNVEV in the germline V gene (reference sequence). CDR3 DNA: TGTGCCAGCAGTTTATCGACAGGGGTTGGCCGCTACACCTTC. Translation gives CASSLSTGVGRYTF.

J is TRBJ1-1 and V is TRBV30; D is unresolved. Germline-derived CDR1 and CDR2 are GTSNPN and SVGIG (reference sequence). V was cut by 4 bases and J by 0 bases, with 24 bases left in between. The CDR3 has 18 residues. For the CDR3, the DNA is TGTGCCTGGAAAATGAAACTCCCTCGAGGGATTATGAACACTGAAGCTTTCTTT. Encoded protein: CAWKMKLPRGIMNTEAFF.